This T cell receptor (beta chain) originates from a study of shared clonotypes between healthy human individuals. Study in general: Donors had three CD4 naive, three CD4 memory, two CD8 naive and one CD8 memory plate apiece.

This clone has just a few counts. V lost 3 bases and J 0 bases, leaving 14 bases between the germline ends. The CDR3 is 16 amino acids. The germline V gene has CDR1 WSHSY and CDR2 SAAADI. Profiled with immunoSEQ multiplex PCR; TCRdb holds only in-frame clones, not every one. Of about 340,000 clones listed, more than 60% are singletons. This TCR was sampled from a man aged 25-45 years in good health. This chain uses TRBV10-2 with TRBJ1-1; D unresolved. Sequencing input: memory CD4+ T cells sorted from blood. Subset indicated: CD45RA-negative fraction. The chain's CDR3 is CASSDPPRNLNTEAFF. The DNA for the CDR3 is TGCGCCAGCAGTGATCCCCCTCGGAACCTGAACACTGAAGCTTTCTTT.